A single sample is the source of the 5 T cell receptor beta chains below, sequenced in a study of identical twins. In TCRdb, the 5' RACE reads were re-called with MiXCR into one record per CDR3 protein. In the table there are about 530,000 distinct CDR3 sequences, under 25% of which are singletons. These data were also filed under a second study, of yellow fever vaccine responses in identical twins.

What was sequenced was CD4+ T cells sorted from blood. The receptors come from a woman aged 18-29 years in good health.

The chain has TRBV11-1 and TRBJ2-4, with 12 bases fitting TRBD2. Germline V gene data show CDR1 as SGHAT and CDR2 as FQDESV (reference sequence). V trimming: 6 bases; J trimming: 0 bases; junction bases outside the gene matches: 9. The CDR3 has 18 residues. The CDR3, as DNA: TGTGCCAGCAGTCCCGAATTGACTAGCGGGAGAGCCAAAAACATTCAGTACTTC. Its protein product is CASSPELTSGRAKNIQYF.

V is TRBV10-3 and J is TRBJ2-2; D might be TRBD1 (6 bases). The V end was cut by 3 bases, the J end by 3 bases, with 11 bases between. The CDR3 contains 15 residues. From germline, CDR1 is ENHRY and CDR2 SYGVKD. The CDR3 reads CAISDRAGDTGELFF. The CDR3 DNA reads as TGTGCCATCAGTGATCGGGCAGGGGACACCGGGGAGCTGTTTTTT.

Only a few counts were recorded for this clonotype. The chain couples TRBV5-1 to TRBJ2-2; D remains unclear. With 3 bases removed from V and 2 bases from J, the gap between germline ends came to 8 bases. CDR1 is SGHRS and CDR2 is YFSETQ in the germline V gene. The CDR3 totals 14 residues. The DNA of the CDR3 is TGCGCCAGCAGCTCCTCAGATAACACCGGGGAGCTGTTTTTT. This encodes CASSSSDNTGELFF.

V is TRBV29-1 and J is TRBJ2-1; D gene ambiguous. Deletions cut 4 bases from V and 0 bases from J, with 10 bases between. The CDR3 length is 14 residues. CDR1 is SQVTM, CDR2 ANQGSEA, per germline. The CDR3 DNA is TGCAGCGTTGTAAGTGTCAGCTCCTACAATGAGCAGTTCTTC. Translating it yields CSVVSVSSYNEQFF.

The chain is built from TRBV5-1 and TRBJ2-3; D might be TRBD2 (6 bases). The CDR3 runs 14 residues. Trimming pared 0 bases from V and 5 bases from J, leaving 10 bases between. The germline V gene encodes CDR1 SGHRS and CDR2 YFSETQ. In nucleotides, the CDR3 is TGCGCCAGCAGCTTGGCTAGCGAAGGAGATACGCAGTATTTT. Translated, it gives CASSLASEGDTQYF. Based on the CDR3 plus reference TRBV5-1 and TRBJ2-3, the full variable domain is KAGVTQTPRYLIKTRGQQVTLSCSPISGHRSVSWYQQTPGQGLQFLFEYFSETQRNKGNFPGRFSGRQFSNSRSEMNVSTLELGDSALYLCASSLASEGDTQYFGPGTRLTVL.